This T cell receptor beta chain stems from a study of blood T cell repertoires in COVID-19. J lost 3 bases, V lost 1 base, and 7 bases had no gene match. Germline lookup yields CDR1 SQVTM and CDR2 ANQGSEA. The CDR3 extends over 15 amino acids. Sequenced by immunoSEQ multiplex PCR; TCRdb stores in-frame clones only, minus some. Found here are about 380,000 clones, more than 75% of them singletons; the top ten hold roughly 1.2%. This clone appeared once. The sequence came from a woman aged 18-29 years who had recovered from COVID-19. The specimen sequenced was PBMCs or T cells enriched from blood (not recorded which). This rearrangement joins TRBV29-1 to TRBJ2-7; TRBD1 agrees at 9 bases. CDR3 in amino acids: CSVEGTGGSGYEQYF. In DNA form, the CDR3 reads TGCAGCGTTGAAGGAACAGGGGGCTCGGGCTACGAGCAGTACTTC.